These T cell receptor beta chains were read from a single sample in a study of CD8 T cells in Susac syndrome. TCRdb reanalysed the immunoSEQ multiplex PCR reads using MiXCR and keeps one entry per CDR3 protein. The table lists about 140,000 distinct CDR3 sequences, approximately 95% of them singletons. The source material was CD8+ T cells from PBMCs. The receptors come from a human donor with Susac syndrome. CDR3s include the opening cysteine and the closing phenylalanine or tryptophan. The D gene is left open where the match is weak. Size is stated for part of the rows, as once, few or many counts, or as a class when the clone is expanded.

d_call,v_call,clone_size,j_call,cdr3_aa,cdr3_nt
TRBD1,TRBV2,.,TRBJ1-1,CASRTPGQDSEAFF,TGTGCCAGCAGGACCCCGGGACAGGATTCTGAAGCTTTCTTT
TRBD1,TRBV27,.,TRBJ1-2,CASTYYWTGGVYGYTF,TGTGCCAGCACCTATTACTGGACAGGGGGAGTCTATGGCTACACCTTC
TRBD2,TRBV20-1,.,TRBJ2-3,CSARDPVPTSADTQYF,TGCAGTGCTAGAGATCCGGTGCCGACTAGCGCGGATACGCAGTATTTT
.,TRBV11-3,.,TRBJ1-2,CASSLGGQRYTF,TGTGCCAGCAGCTTAGGAGGGCAGCGGTACACCTTC
.,TRBV27,.,TRBJ2-7,CASRGQDYEQYF,TGTGCCAGCAGGGGGCAGGACTACGAGCAGTACTTC
.,TRBV24-1,once,TRBJ2-1,CATSDSNEQFF,TGTGCCACCAGTGATAGCAATGAGCAGTTCTTC
.,TRBV5-4,.,TRBJ2-2,CASTSLSGELFF,TGTGCCAGCACTAGTTTATCCGGGGAGCTGTTTTTT
.,TRBV24-1,few,TRBJ2-3,CATSDAGTHSTDTQYF,TGTGCCACCAGTGACGCCGGGACACATAGCACAGATACGCAGTATTTT
TRBD2,TRBV5-4,.,TRBJ2-3,CATYDGRKTEDTQYF,TGTGCAACGTATGACGGGAGGAAAACGGAAGATACGCAGTATTTT
.,TRBV29-1,.,TRBJ1-3,CSIWDGDSGNTIYF,TGCAGCATTTGGGACGGGGACTCTGGAAACACCATATATTTT
TRBD2,TRBV7-3,.,TRBJ2-3,CASSFGTSGEDTQYF,TGTGCCAGCAGCTTTGGGACTAGCGGAGAAGATACGCAGTATTTT
.,TRBV9,.,TRBJ1-2,CASSVPGAKDGYTF,TGTGCCAGCAGCGTTCCGGGGGCAAAGGATGGCTACACCTTC
.,TRBV4-1,.,TRBJ1-5,CASSQEVELSNQPQHF,TGCGCCAGCAGCCAAGAAGTGGAGCTTAGCAATCAGCCCCAGCATTTT
TRBD2,TRBV4-1,.,TRBJ2-7,CASSSQPGLAGDEQYF,TGCGCCAGCAGCTCCCAACCCGGACTAGCGGGGGACGAGCAGTACTTC
.,TRBV19,once,TRBJ2-6,CASSIRGEADSGANVLTF,TGTGCCAGTAGTATTCGGGGCGAGGCCGACTCTGGGGCCAACGTCCTGACTTTC
.,TRBV7-8,.,TRBJ1-1,CASSSGGRTEAFF,TGTGCCAGCAGTAGTGGGGGTCGGACTGAAGCTTTCTTT
.,TRBV11-2,.,TRBJ2-2,CASSLRDQRAQRANTGELFF,TGTGCCAGCAGCCTAAGGGACCAGCGGGCGCAGAGAGCGAACACCGGGGAGCTGTTTTTT
TRBD2,TRBV6-5,.,TRBJ2-7,CASSLTSGRQNEQYF,TGTGCCAGCAGCTTGACTAGCGGGAGGCAAAACGAGCAGTACTTC
.,TRBV29-1,once,TRBJ1-2,CSVDRGVDGYTF,TGCAGCGTTGATAGAGGGGTGGATGGCTACACCTTC
.,TRBV13,.,TRBJ2-7,CASSPYEREQYF,TGTGCCAGCAGCCCGTATGAGCGCGAGCAGTACTTC
TRBD1,TRBV12-3/TRBV12-4,.,TRBJ2-7,CASSFAAGGTYEQYF,TGTGCCAGCAGTTTCGCGGCAGGGGGTACCTACGAGCAGTACTTC
.,TRBV5-6,.,TRBJ1-1,CASSLPFSGTEAFF,TGTGCCAGCAGCTTACCCTTCTCCGGCACTGAAGCTTTCTTT
.,TRBV5-1,.,TRBJ2-7,CASSLEQGRSYEQYF,TGCGCCAGCAGCTTGGAACAGGGCAGGTCCTACGAGCAGTACTTC
.,TRBV6-6,.,TRBJ1-5,CASSPGHPNQPQHF,TGTGCCAGCAGTCCAGGACATCCGAATCAGCCCCAGCATTTT
.,TRBV5-6,few,TRBJ2-3,CASSPNTDTQYF,TGTGCCAGCAGCCCCAACACAGATACGCAGTATTTT
TRBD2,TRBV6-1,.,TRBJ2-1,CASSTGGALVYNEQFF,TGTGCCAGCAGTACGGGGGGGGCCTTAGTCTACAATGAGCAGTTCTTC
.,TRBV3-1,.,TRBJ1-1,CASSQGGAGEAFF,TGTGCCAGCAGCCAGGGAGGGGCCGGTGAAGCTTTCTTT
.,TRBV24-1,.,TRBJ2-7,CATSPGTHYEQYF,TGTGCCACCAGCCCCGGGACTCACTACGAGCAGTACTTC
.,TRBV28,.,TRBJ2-7,CATQTAPEQYF,TGTGCCACCCAGACAGCTCCCGAGCAGTACTTC
TRBD2,TRBV20-1,.,TRBJ2-1,CSARDSGGASPEQFF,TGCAGTGCTAGAGATTCCGGGGGGGCTAGCCCTGAGCAGTTCTTC
.,TRBV7-7,.,TRBJ2-7,CASSQSGAYEQYF,TGTGCTAGCAGTCAGAGTGGGGCCTACGAGCAGTACTTC
TRBD2,TRBV11-3,.,TRBJ2-3,CASSPLGTSGRDTQYF,TGTGCCAGCAGCCCTCTCGGGACTAGCGGGAGAGATACGCAGTATTTT
.,TRBV20-1,.,TRBJ2-3,CSARDSHESTDTQYF,TGCAGTGCTAGAGATTCCCACGAAAGCACAGATACGCAGTATTTT
.,TRBV6-6,.,TRBJ2-5,CASSFVSGEETQYF,TGTGCCAGCAGTTTCGTCTCAGGAGAGGAGACCCAGTACTTC
TRBD2,TRBV29-1,once,TRBJ2-7,CSVVGGRGSYEQYF,TGCAGCGTTGTCGGCGGGAGGGGGAGCTACGAGCAGTACTTC
.,TRBV25-1,.,TRBJ2-1,CASSEEDYGSYNEQFF,TGTGCCAGCTCCGAAGAGGACTACGGCTCCTACAATGAGCAGTTCTTC
.,TRBV28,few,TRBJ2-5,CASSVEGGETQYF,TGTGCCAGCAGCGTTGAGGGGGGGGAGACCCAGTACTTC
TRBD1,TRBV5-1,.,TRBJ2-7,CASSLGDRVYEQYF,TGCGCCAGCAGCTTGGGGGACAGGGTATACGAGCAGTACTTC
.,TRBV7-6,.,TRBJ2-7,CASSLAEGRVYEQYF,TGTGCCAGCAGCTTAGCGGAGGGGCGAGTTTACGAGCAGTACTTC
TRBD2,TRBV5-1,once,TRBJ2-1,CASSYRLAGANEQFF,TGCGCCAGCAGCTACCGACTAGCGGGAGCCAATGAGCAGTTCTTC
.,TRBV12-3/TRBV12-4,few,TRBJ2-1,CASSTSNNEQFF,TGTGCCAGTAGTACTTCCAACAATGAGCAGTTCTTC
.,TRBV2,.,TRBJ2-1,CAGGPRYNEQFF,TGTGCCGGGGGGCCGAGATACAATGAGCAGTTCTTC
.,TRBV12-3/TRBV12-4,once,TRBJ2-2,CASSPGQTGTTGELFF,TGTGCCAGCAGTCCTGGTCAAACAGGGACTACCGGGGAGCTGTTTTTT